The following is a T cell receptor beta chain sequence with its context. Its antigen is not known. This may stem from a read error, because a much larger clone lies one nucleotide away. The conserved final phenylalanine or tryptophan is absent from the CDR3, which likely points to a read error. These data come from a study of T cells in Graves' hyperthyroidism and ophthalmopathy. General study findings and limits: Most expanded thyroid clonotypes above 0.001 recurred in blood.

Trimming stripped 3 bases from V and 5 bases from J, with 8 bases between. CDR1 and CDR2 (germline): LNHDA, SQIVND (reference sequence). This CDR3 has 13 amino acids. Amplification of TCR beta CDR3 regions was performed using RNA transcripts as template. Using the HTBI primer set, a first-round RT-PCR was run on the TCR CDR3. One entry per CDR3 protein results from TCRdb running MiXCR on the multiplex PCR reads. The sample yields around 350,000 distinct CDR3 sequences, about 18% seen once. The V gene is TRBV19, the J gene TRBJ1-5; D is possibly TRBD1 (5 bases). This TCR came from a woman younger than 35 with Graves' hyperthyroidism. The source material was blood. The CDR3 nucleotides read TGTGCCAGTAGTATGTCAGGGCATCAGCCCCAGCATGTT. Its translation: CASSMSGHQPQHV.